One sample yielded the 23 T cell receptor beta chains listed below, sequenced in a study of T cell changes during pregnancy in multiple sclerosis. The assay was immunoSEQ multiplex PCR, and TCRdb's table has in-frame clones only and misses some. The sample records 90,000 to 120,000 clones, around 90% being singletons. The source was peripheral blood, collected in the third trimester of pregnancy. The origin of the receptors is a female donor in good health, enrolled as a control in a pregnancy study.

The CDR3 sequence is CASSFRENTEAFF. The CDR3 DNA reads as TGTGCCAGCAGCTTCCGGGAGAACACTGAAGCTTTCTTT. The chain couples TRBV13 to TRBJ1-1; no reliable D call. Germline-derived CDR1 and CDR2 are PRHDT and FYEKMQ (reference sequence). V lost 3 bases and J 1 base, leaving 6 bases between the germline ends. The CDR3 sequence is 13 residues long.

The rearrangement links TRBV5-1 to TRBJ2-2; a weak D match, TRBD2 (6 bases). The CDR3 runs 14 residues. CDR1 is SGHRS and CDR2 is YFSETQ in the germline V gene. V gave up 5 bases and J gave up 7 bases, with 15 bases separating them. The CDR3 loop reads CASRPGLQDGELFF. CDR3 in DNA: TGCGCCAGCAGACCGGGACTCCAGGACGGGGAGCTGTTTTTT.

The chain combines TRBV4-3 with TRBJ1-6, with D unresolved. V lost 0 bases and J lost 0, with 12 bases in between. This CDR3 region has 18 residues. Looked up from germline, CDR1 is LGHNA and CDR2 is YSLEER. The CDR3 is CASSQDRIWSSYNSPLHF. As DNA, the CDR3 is TGCGCCAGCAGCCAAGATCGAATCTGGAGCTCCTATAATTCACCCCTCCACTTT.

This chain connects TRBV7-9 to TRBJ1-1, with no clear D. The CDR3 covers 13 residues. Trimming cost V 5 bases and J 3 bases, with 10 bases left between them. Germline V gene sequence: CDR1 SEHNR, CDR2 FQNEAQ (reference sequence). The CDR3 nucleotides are TGTGCCAGCAGCCTCACTCGGGACACTGAAGCTTTCTTT. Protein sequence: CASSLTRDTEAFF.

Here the CDR3 DNA reads TGTGCCAGCAGCTTAAGACTAGCGTATGAGCAGTTCTTC. It yields the protein CASSLRLAYEQFF. The chain combines TRBV11-1 with TRBJ2-1; 8 nucleotides match TRBD2. This CDR3 has 13 residues. J gave up 8 bases and V 2 bases, and 2 bases lay outside the gene matches. CDR1 and CDR2 from the germline V gene are SGHAT and FQDESV (reference sequence).

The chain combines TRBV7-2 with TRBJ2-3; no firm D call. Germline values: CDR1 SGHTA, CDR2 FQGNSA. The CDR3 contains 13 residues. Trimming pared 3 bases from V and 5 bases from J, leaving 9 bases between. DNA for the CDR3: TGTGCCAGCAGCTTCCTTCGCGGAGATACGCAGTATTTT. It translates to CASSFLRGDTQYF.

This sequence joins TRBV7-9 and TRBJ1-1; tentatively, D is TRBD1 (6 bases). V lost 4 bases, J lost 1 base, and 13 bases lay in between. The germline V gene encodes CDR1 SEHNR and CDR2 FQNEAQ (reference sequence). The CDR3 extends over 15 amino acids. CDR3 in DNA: TGTGCCAGCAGCTCGTACAGGGCTAAGAACACTGAAGCTTTCTTT. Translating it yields CASSSYRAKNTEAFF.

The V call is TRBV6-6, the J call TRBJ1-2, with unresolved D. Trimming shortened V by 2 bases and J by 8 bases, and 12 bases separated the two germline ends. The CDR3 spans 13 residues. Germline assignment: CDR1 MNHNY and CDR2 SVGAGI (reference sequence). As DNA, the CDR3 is TGTGCCAGCAGTTACGCTCCTAACTGGGGCTACACCTTC. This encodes CASSYAPNWGYTF.

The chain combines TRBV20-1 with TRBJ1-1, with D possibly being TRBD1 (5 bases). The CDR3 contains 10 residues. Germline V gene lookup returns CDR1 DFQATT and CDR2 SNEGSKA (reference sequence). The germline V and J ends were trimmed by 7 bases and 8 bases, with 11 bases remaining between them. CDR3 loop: CSGGVSEAFF. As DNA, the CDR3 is TGCAGTGGGGGGGTCTCCGAAGCTTTCTTT.

CDR3 nucleotides: TGTGCCAGCAGTGAACGTTCGGGCTCTGGGGCCAACGTCCTGACTTTC. This encodes CASSERSGSGANVLTF. The rearrangement links TRBV6-1 to TRBJ2-6, with unresolved D. The V and J ends lost 2 bases and 0 bases respectively, with 8 bases between them. The CDR3 runs to 16 residues. The germline gives CDR1 MNHNS, CDR2 SASEGT.

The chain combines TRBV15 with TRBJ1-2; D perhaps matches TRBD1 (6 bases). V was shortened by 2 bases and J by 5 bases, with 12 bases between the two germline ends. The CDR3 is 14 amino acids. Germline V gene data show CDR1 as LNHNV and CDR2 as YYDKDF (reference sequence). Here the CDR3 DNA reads TGTGCCACCAGCAGACGTACTACAGGGTATGGCTACACCTTC. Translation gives CATSRRTTGYGYTF.

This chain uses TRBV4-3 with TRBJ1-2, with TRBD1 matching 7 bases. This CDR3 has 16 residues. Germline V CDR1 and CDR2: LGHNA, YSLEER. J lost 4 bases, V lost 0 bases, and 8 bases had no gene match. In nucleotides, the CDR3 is TGCGCCAGCAGCCAAGATACCGACAGGGACAGCTATGGCTACACCTTC. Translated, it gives CASSQDTDRDSYGYTF.

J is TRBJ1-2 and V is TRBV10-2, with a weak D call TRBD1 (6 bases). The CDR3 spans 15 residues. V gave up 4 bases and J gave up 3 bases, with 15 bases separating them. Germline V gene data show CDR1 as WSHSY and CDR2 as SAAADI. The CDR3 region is CASSGGHLTDYGYTF. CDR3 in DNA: TGCGCCAGCAGTGGGGGACACCTCACCGACTATGGCTACACCTTC.

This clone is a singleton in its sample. The CDR3 sequence: CASSAARSSYNEQFF. The CDR3 nucleotides are TGTGCCAGCAGTGCTGCCAGAAGCTCCTACAATGAGCAGTTCTTC. This sequence joins TRBV2 and TRBJ2-1; D not resolved. Germline assignment: CDR1 SNHLY and CDR2 FYNNEI. The germline V and J ends were trimmed by 4 bases and 0 bases, with 10 bases remaining between them. This CDR3 has 15 residues.

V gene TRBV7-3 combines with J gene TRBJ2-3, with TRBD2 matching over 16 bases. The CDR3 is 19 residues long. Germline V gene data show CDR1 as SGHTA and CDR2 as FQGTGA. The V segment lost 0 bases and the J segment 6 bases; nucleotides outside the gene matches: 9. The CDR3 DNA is TGTGCCAGCAGCTTAACGGGACTAGCGGGGGGGCCAGGTTCGGATACGCAGTATTTT. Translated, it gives CASSLTGLAGGPGSDTQYF.

The CDR3 protein is CASSFRSGVRTEAFF. CDR3 nucleotides: TGTGCCAGCAGCTTCCGCTCCGGAGTTCGGACTGAAGCTTTCTTT. This chain links TRBV5-8 with TRBJ1-1; no clear D. Per the germline V gene, CDR1 is SGHTS and CDR2 is YDEGEE. The CDR3 extends over 15 amino acids. V was trimmed by 2 bases and J by 5 bases, leaving 16 bases between them.

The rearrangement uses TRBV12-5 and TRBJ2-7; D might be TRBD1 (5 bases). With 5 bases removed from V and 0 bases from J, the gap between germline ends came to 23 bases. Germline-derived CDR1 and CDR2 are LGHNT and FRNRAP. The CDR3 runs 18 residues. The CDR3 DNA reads TGTGCTAGTGGTATACAGAGAGAAACAGGAATACCCTCCTACGAGCAGTACTTC. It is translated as CASGIQRETGIPSYEQYF.

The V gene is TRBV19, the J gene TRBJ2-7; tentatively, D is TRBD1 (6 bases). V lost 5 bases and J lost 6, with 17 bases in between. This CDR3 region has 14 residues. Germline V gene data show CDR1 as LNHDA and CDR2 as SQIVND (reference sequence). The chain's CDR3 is CASSPSGVVGEQYF. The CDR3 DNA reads TGTGCCAGTAGTCCCTCAGGGGTAGTAGGCGAGCAGTACTTC. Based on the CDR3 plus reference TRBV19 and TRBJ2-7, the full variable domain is DGGITQSPKYLFRKEGQNVTLSCEQNLNHDAMYWYRQDPGQGLRLIYYSQIVNDFQKGDIAEGYSVSREKKESFPLTVTSAQKNPTAFYLCASSPSGVVGEQYFGPGTRLTVT.

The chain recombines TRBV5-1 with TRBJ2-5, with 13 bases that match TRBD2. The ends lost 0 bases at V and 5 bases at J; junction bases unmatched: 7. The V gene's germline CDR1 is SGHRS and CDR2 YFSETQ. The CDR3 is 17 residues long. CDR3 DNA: TGCGCCAGCAGCTTGGCACTAGCGGGGGGGCCGCAGGAGACCCAGTACTTC. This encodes CASSLALAGGPQETQYF.

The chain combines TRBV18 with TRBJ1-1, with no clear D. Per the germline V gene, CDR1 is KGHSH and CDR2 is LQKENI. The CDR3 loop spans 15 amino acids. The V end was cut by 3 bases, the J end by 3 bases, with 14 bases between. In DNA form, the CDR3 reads TGTGCCAGCTCACCGCCAGTCGGGGTGGACACTGAAGCTTTCTTT. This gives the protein CASSPPVGVDTEAFF. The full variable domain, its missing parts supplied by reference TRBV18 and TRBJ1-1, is NAGVMQNPRHLVRRRGQEARLRCSPMKGHSHVYWYRQLPEEGLKFMVYLQKENIIDESGMPKERFSAEFPKEGPSILRIQQVVRGDSAAYFCASSPPVGVDTEAFFGQGTRLTVV.

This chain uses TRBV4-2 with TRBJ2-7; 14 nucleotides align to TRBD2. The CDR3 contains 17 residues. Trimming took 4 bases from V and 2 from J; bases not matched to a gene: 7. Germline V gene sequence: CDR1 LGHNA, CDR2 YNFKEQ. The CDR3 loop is CASSPGLAGGTAYEQYF. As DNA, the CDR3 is TGTGCCAGCAGCCCAGGACTAGCGGGGGGTACCGCCTACGAGCAGTACTTC.

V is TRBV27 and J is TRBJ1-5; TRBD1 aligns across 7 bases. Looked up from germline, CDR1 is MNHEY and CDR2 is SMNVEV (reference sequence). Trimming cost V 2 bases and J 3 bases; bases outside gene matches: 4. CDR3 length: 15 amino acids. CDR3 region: CASSLLTGFNQPQHF. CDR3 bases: TGTGCCAGCAGTTTACTGACAGGGTTCAATCAGCCCCAGCATTTT.

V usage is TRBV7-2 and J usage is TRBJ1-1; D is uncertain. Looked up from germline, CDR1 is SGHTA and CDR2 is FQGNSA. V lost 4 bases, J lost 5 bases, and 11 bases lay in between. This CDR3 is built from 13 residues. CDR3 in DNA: TGTGCCAGCAGCTCGGCGATCAGGACTGAAGCTTTCTTT. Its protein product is CASSSAIRTEAFF.